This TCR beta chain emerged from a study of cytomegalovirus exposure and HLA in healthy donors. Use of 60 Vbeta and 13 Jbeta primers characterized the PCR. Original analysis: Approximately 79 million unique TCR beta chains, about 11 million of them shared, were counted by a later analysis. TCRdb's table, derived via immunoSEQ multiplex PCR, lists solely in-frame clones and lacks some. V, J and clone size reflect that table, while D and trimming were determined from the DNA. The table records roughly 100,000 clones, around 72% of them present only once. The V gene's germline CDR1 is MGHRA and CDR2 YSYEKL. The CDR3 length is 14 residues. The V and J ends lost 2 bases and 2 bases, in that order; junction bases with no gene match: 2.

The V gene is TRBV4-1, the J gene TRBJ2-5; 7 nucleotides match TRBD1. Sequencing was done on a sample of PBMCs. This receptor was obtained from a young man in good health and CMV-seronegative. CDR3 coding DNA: TGCGCCAGCAGCCAACAGACAGGGCAAGAGACCCAGTACTTC. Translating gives CASSQQTGQETQYF.